Below are 21 T cell receptor beta chains sequenced from a single sample in a study of cytotoxic CD8 clonotypes in ibrutinib-treated CLL. The data were produced by immunoSEQ multiplex PCR, yet TCRdb's version contains in-frame clones alone and is incomplete. The data contain 53,000 or so clones, 50% to 60% of them singletons. This material consisted of PBMCs, taken at disease progression, from a patient treated with ibrutinib. All receptors derive from a human donor with chronic lymphocytic leukemia.

This clone was detected a few times. V is TRBV4-2 and J is TRBJ2-5; TRBD2 agrees at 13 bases. CDR3 size: 15 residues. The ends lost 1 base at V and 4 bases at J; junction bases unmatched: 0. Germline V gene lookup returns CDR1 LGHNA and CDR2 YNFKEQ. The chain's CDR3 is CASSQGLAGGETQYF. As DNA, the CDR3 is TGTGCCAGCAGCCAAGGACTAGCGGGAGGAGAGACCCAGTACTTC.

The V call is TRBV9, the J call TRBJ2-7; the match to TRBD1 covers 7 bases. V gave up 0 bases and J gave up 0 bases; unmatched junction bases: 6. The germline V gene has CDR1 SGDLS and CDR2 YYNGEE. The CDR3 has 16 amino acids. The CDR3 reads CASSVEWDSSSYEQYF. DNA for the CDR3: TGTGCCAGCAGCGTAGAGTGGGACAGTTCCTCCTACGAGCAGTACTTC.

V gene TRBV10-3 combines with J gene TRBJ2-7; possibly TRBD1 or TRBD2 for D (5 bases each). The CDR3 length is 13 residues. Germline lookup yields CDR1 ENHRY and CDR2 SYGVKD. Trimming took off 9 bases at V and 5 bases at J, with 17 bases between the two ends. CDR3 protein: CAIGEGNMDEQYF. CDR3 DNA sequence: TGTGCCATAGGAGAGGGGAACATGGACGAGCAGTACTTC.

The rearrangement joins TRBV4-1 to TRBJ1-4; 7 bases fit TRBD1. V gave up 0 bases and J gave up 7 bases; unmatched junction bases: 5. The CDR3 has 15 residues. The germline V gene has CDR1 MGHRA and CDR2 YSYEKL. The CDR3 loop is CASSQEGRGTEKLFF. CDR3 bases: TGCGCCAGCAGCCAAGAGGGCAGGGGGACTGAAAAACTGTTTTTT.

Here the CDR3 reads CASSLAGLNTEAFF. The CDR3 nucleotides read TGTGCCAGCAGCTTAGCAGGTTTGAACACTGAAGCTTTCTTT. The chain carries TRBV7-9 and TRBJ1-1; D remains ambiguous. V lost 0 bases to trimming and J lost 0 bases, with 5 bases between them. The length of the CDR3 is 14 residues. Germline CDR1 reads SEHNR; CDR2 reads FQNEAQ (reference sequence).

V gene TRBV9 combines with J gene TRBJ2-7, with a possible D match to TRBD2 (6 bases). Germline loops: CDR1 SGDLS, CDR2 YYNGEE. The CDR3 loop spans 15 amino acids. Deletions cut 0 bases from V and 3 bases from J, with 13 bases between. The CDR3 nucleotides read TGTGCCAGCAGCGTAGGCGCAGGGACTGGCTACGAGCAGTACTTC. Translating it yields CASSVGAGTGYEQYF.

The table lists this clone with a count of one. This rearrangement joins TRBV5-1 to TRBJ2-7; perhaps TRBD2 as D (5 bases). The CDR3 spans 15 residues. Looked up from germline, CDR1 is SGHRS and CDR2 is YFSETQ. The germline V and J ends were trimmed by 0 bases and 0 bases, with 10 bases remaining between them. The CDR3 region is CASSLALGSSYEQYF. In DNA form, the CDR3 reads TGCGCCAGCAGCTTGGCCTTAGGGAGCTCCTACGAGCAGTACTTC.

This clone has only a few counts. This specimen includes other DNA sequences encoding the same CDR3. The rearrangement joins TRBV27 to TRBJ2-7; 7 bases fit TRBD1. The CDR3 consists of 14 residues. Germline values: CDR1 MNHEY, CDR2 SMNVEV (reference sequence). The junction had 2 bases not matched to a gene; V was cut back by 1 base and J by 2 bases. This CDR3 is CASSLYRGTYEQYF. Written as DNA, the CDR3 is TGTGCCAGCAGTTTATACAGGGGTACCTACGAGCAGTACTTC.

The V call is TRBV19, the J call TRBJ2-1, with 8 bases identical to TRBD1. Germline assignment: CDR1 LNHDA and CDR2 SQIVND (reference sequence). The CDR3 loop spans 14 amino acids. The ends lost 6 bases at V and 7 bases at J; junction bases unmatched: 8. The CDR3 coding sequence is TGTGCCAGTAGCACGGACAGGGTCTGGAATGAGCAGTTCTTC. Translation gives CASSTDRVWNEQFF.

J is TRBJ2-1 and V is TRBV7-3, with 8 bases identical to TRBD2. The CDR3 totals 15 residues. V gave up 5 bases and J gave up 3 bases; unmatched junction bases: 6. The germline CDR1 and CDR2 sequences are SGHTA and FQGTGA. The CDR3 nucleotides are TGTGCCAGCAGCCCTAGAGCGGGAGACTACAATGAGCAGTTCTTC. Protein product: CASSPRAGDYNEQFF.

V is TRBV7-2 and J is TRBJ2-2, with a weak D call TRBD1 (5 bases). CDR1 SGHTA and CDR2 FQGNSA come from the germline V gene. CDR3 size: 13 residues. Trimming took off 3 bases at V and 6 bases at J, with 8 bases between the two ends. The CDR3 spells CASSFQGSGELFF. CDR3 in DNA: TGTGCCAGCAGCTTCCAGGGTTCCGGGGAGCTGTTTTTT.

The chain joins TRBV7-9 to TRBJ2-5, with 7 nucleotides matching TRBD1. The V gene end was trimmed by 6 bases and the J gene end by 9 bases; junction bases not matched to a gene: 10. Looked up from germline, CDR1 is SEHNR and CDR2 is FQNEAQ (reference sequence). This CDR3 contains 13 residues. The CDR3 DNA reads as TGTGCCAGCAGTTCCCGACAGGGTGATCCCCAGTACTTC. It codes for CASSSRQGDPQYF.

This clone was seen only a few times. The chain uses TRBV5-6 and TRBJ1-6; D is unresolved. Trimming stripped 2 bases from V and 8 bases from J, with 14 bases between. In germline, CDR1 is SGHDT, CDR2 YYEEEE. The length of the CDR3 is 15 residues. The CDR3 DNA reads TGTGCCAGCAGCTTAGGTGTCCGAGCCTATTCACCCCTCCACTTT. Its protein product is CASSLGVRAYSPLHF.

This clone was found a few times. This sequence joins TRBV11-2 and TRBJ2-1; no clear D gene. There are 16 residues in the CDR3. V was cut by 0 bases and J by 0 bases, with 9 bases left in between. Germline values: CDR1 SGHAT, CDR2 FQNNGV. The CDR3 loop is CASSLDGFSSYNEQFF. CDR3 sequence (DNA): TGTGCCAGCAGCTTAGATGGGTTTAGCTCCTACAATGAGCAGTTCTTC.

The V call is TRBV19, the J call TRBJ2-5, with D tentatively TRBD1 (6 bases). The V gene's germline CDR1 is LNHDA and CDR2 SQIVND (reference sequence). V gave up 4 bases and J gave up 3 bases, with 15 bases separating them. The CDR3 runs to 15 residues. The CDR3: CASSTPGHDKETQYF. CDR3 in DNA: TGTGCCAGTAGTACACCGGGACACGATAAAGAGACCCAGTACTTC.

This chain links TRBV25-1 with TRBJ2-5; a possible D gene is TRBD2 (5 bases). The germline V gene has CDR1 MGHDK and CDR2 SYGVNS. V was shortened by 6 bases and J by 2 bases, with 10 bases between the two germline ends. There are 13 residues in the CDR3. The CDR3 protein is CASSRSGQETQYF. The CDR3 DNA reads TGTGCCAGCAGCCGATCGGGGCAAGAGACCCAGTACTTC.

This chain uses TRBV28 with TRBJ1-1; D is ambiguous. The CDR3 extends over 11 amino acids. Trimming removed 5 bases from V and 9 bases from J, with 10 bases in between. Germline V CDR1 and CDR2: MDHEN, SYDVKM. CDR3 nucleotide sequence: TGTGCCAGCAGTATAAGCGGAAAAGCTTTCTTT. As protein: CASSISGKAFF. Based on the CDR3 plus reference TRBV28 and TRBJ1-1, the full variable domain is DVKVTQSSRYLVKRTGEKVFLECVQDMDHENMFWYRQDPGLGLRLIYFSYDVKMKEKGDIPEGYSVSREKKERFSLILESASTNQTSMYLCASSISGKAFFGQGTRLTVV.

The chain couples TRBV11-2 to TRBJ1-6; no firm D call. CDR3 length: 14 amino acids. CDR1 is SGHAT, CDR2 FQNNGV, per germline. Trimming left V 1 base short and J 11 bases short, with 12 bases between. CDR3 DNA sequence: TGTGCCAGCAGCTTAGTCGCAGGTAGAACACCCCTCCACTTT. Translated: CASSLVAGRTPLHF.

This chain connects TRBV7-8 to TRBJ1-1; D not resolved. Per germline, CDR1 SGHVS and CDR2 FQNEAQ. V was trimmed by 1 base and J by 1 base, leaving 10 bases between them. This CDR3 has 15 amino acids. The DNA of the CDR3 is TGTGCCAGCAGCTTAGGGGCCCGATGGAACACTGAAGCTTTCTTT. Its translation is CASSLGARWNTEAFF.

This chain uses TRBV7-8 with TRBJ2-2; D is unclear. The CDR3 runs to 18 residues. V was clipped by 1 base and J by 7 bases, with 22 bases between them. The V gene's germline CDR1 is SGHVS and CDR2 FQNEAQ. The CDR3 nucleotides are TGTGCCAGCAGCTTAGTCGTCGCGTCGGTTGATCGCGGCGGGGAGCTGTTTTTT. Encoded protein: CASSLVVASVDRGGELFF.

This chain connects TRBV19 to TRBJ1-1; TRBD1 matches 7 bases. The CDR3 length is 14 residues. The germline V gene has CDR1 LNHDA and CDR2 SQIVND (reference sequence). The V segment lost 7 bases and the J segment 1 base; nucleotides outside the gene matches: 6. CDR3 coding DNA: TGTGCCAGTACCGCGGGACAGCAGAACACTGAAGCTTTCTTT. This sequence encodes CASTAGQQNTEAFF.